One sample yielded the 26 T cell receptor beta chains listed below, sequenced in a study of CD8 T cells in Susac syndrome. RNA, at about 0.45 to 1 ug, was reverse transcribed with random hexamers. TCRdb independently ran MiXCR on the immunoSEQ multiplex PCR reads; one entry per CDR3 protein. The data show tens of thousands of distinct CDR3 sequences, roughly 96% seen once. The sequenced sample was CD8+ T cells from PBMCs. The receptors here all came from a human donor with Susac syndrome.

This chain joins TRBV5-6 and TRBJ2-7, with TRBD1 as a possible D gene (5 bases). V lost 3 bases and J lost 3, with 19 bases in between. Germline loops: CDR1 SGHDT, CDR2 YYEEEE. This CDR3 contains 16 residues. The CDR3 DNA reads as TGTGCCAGCAGCTGGACCATGGACACGAGTATCTACGAGCAGTACGTC. Residues: CASSWTMDTSIYEQYV.

The V and J genes are TRBV6-5 and TRBJ2-7; 7 nucleotides agree with TRBD1. Germline V gene data show CDR1 as MNHEY and CDR2 as SVGAGI. The CDR3 runs to 12 residues. J lost 6 bases, V lost 5 bases, and 4 bases had no gene match. The CDR3 region has the DNA TGTGCCAGCAGTAAGACAGGGCTCGAGCAGTACTTC. Its protein product is CASSKTGLEQYF.

The rearrangement joins TRBV18 to TRBJ2-7, with a tentative D call TRBD1 (6 bases). Germline V lookup: CDR1 KGHSH, CDR2 LQKENI. This CDR3 region has 14 residues. V was clipped by 3 bases and J by 3 bases, with 12 bases between them. CDR3 region: CASSPRGFNYEQYF. The DNA for the CDR3 is TGTGCCAGCTCACCCAGGGGTTTCAACTACGAGCAGTACTTC.

This clonotype has a single count. The V call is TRBV4-1, the J call TRBJ1-2; weak D call: TRBD1 (5 bases). The CDR3 loop spans 13 amino acids. Germline V gene lookup returns CDR1 MGHRA and CDR2 YSYEKL. Trimming removed 4 bases at V and 10 bases at J, with 16 bases between. CDR3 amino acids: CASSRLGLPPYTF. Written as DNA, the CDR3 is TGCGCCAGCAGCCGCCTGGGACTCCCCCCCTACACCTTC.

The J gene is TRBJ1-4, the V gene TRBV20-1; unclear D gene. CDR1 and CDR2 from the germline V gene are DFQATT and SNEGSKA (reference sequence). The CDR3 runs to 14 residues. Trimming removed 6 bases at V and 8 bases at J, with 19 bases between. The CDR3 region is CSARSGEGREKLFF. The CDR3 bases are TGCAGTGCAAGATCGGGAGAGGGAAGGGAAAAACTGTTTTTT.

This clonotype was detected only once. The V and J genes are TRBV2 and TRBJ1-5; D unresolved. V was pared by 7 bases and J by 0 bases, with 13 bases between. This CDR3 region has 15 residues. Germline V CDR1 and CDR2: SNHLY, FYNNEI. The CDR3 DNA follows: TGTGCCAGCAAGGAGGACGGTTATAGCAATCAGCCCCAGCATTTT. Protein sequence: CASKEDGYSNQPQHF.

The J gene is TRBJ2-7, the V gene TRBV20-1; TRBD2 might be the D (7 bases). Per the germline V gene, CDR1 is DFQATT and CDR2 is SNEGSKA (reference sequence). V dropped 0 bases and J dropped 4 bases, with 22 bases sitting between them. CDR3 length: 17 amino acids. CDR3 DNA: TGCAGTGCTAGAGAGAAAGGCGCGGCTAGCGGACAGTACGAGCAGTACTTC. This sequence encodes CSAREKGAASGQYEQYF.

J is TRBJ2-1 and V is TRBV2; 11 bases map to TRBD2. The J segment lost 9 bases and the V segment lost 8 bases, leaving 12 bases of the junction unmatched. Per germline, CDR1 SNHLY and CDR2 FYNNEI. The CDR3 has 15 residues. This chain's CDR3 is CASHSGRASRGEQFF. The CDR3 region has the DNA TGTGCCAGCCATAGCGGGAGGGCCTCGAGAGGTGAGCAGTTCTTC.

The chain combines TRBV18 with TRBJ2-1; D is unclear. The ends were cut back, 0 bases at V and 0 bases at J, with 12 bases in the middle. Germline lookup yields CDR1 KGHSH and CDR2 LQKENI. The CDR3 consists of 17 residues. CDR3 nucleotide sequence: TGTGCCAGCTCACCACCGTGGCAGGATTACTCCTACAATGAGCAGTTCTTC. It translates to CASSPPWQDYSYNEQFF.

The CDR3 DNA reads TGTGCCAGCAGCCTCGGACTAGCCCAGTACCAAGAGACCCAGTACTTC. It encodes CASSLGLAQYQETQYF. The chain recombines TRBV7-2 with TRBJ2-5; 8 bases line up with TRBD2. The germline V gene has CDR1 SGHTA and CDR2 FQGNSA. The V and J ends lost 5 bases and 0 bases, in that order; junction bases with no gene match: 8. The CDR3 has 16 residues.

The genes are TRBV25-1 and TRBJ1-2; TRBD1 might be the D (5 bases). Germline CDR1 MGHDK, CDR2 SYGVNS. The ends were cut back, 2 bases at V and 10 bases at J, with 11 bases in the middle. There are 12 residues in the CDR3. The CDR3 DNA sequence: TGTGCCAGCAGTGAAGTCGGGACGGACTACACCTTC. Protein product: CASSEVGTDYTF.

V gene TRBV18 combines with J gene TRBJ1-2; D is perhaps TRBD1 (6 bases). Germline V lookup: CDR1 KGHSH, CDR2 LQKENI. The CDR3 is 11 residues long. Trimming took off 5 bases at V and 13 bases at J, with 14 bases between the two ends. The CDR3 loop reads CASSTPDSPTF. The CDR3 nucleotides are TGTGCCAGCTCAACCCCGGACAGCCCCACCTTC.

This sequence joins TRBV27 and TRBJ1-1; no firm D call. V was cut by 2 bases and J by 4 bases, with 11 bases left in between. The length of the CDR3 is 14 residues. Germline V gene data show CDR1 as MNHEY and CDR2 as SMNVEV (reference sequence). This CDR3 reads CASSLVVGSTEAFF. The CDR3 DNA follows: TGTGCCAGCAGTTTAGTGGTTGGGAGCACTGAAGCTTTCTTT.

V gene TRBV27 combines with J gene TRBJ2-5; D is uncertain. The germline V and J ends were trimmed by 4 bases and 4 bases, with 13 bases remaining between them. Germline V CDR1 and CDR2: MNHEY, SMNVEV (reference sequence). The CDR3 loop spans 14 amino acids. The CDR3 loop is CASSSLWVGETQYF. The CDR3 bases are TGTGCCAGCAGTTCACTCTGGGTCGGAGAGACCCAGTACTTC.

This clonotype appeared a single time. V gene TRBV20-1 combines with J gene TRBJ1-5; D is perhaps TRBD1 (6 bases). Germline V CDR1 and CDR2: DFQATT, SNEGSKA (reference sequence). V lost 6 bases and J lost 5, with 17 bases in between. The CDR3 sequence is 14 residues long. For the CDR3, the DNA is TGCAGTGCCAAAAACAGGGACCCCCATCAGCCCCAGCATTTT. Translating it yields CSAKNRDPHQPQHF.

There are a few counts of this clonotype. The rearrangement uses TRBV7-9 and TRBJ2-6; weak D call: TRBD2 (6 bases). Germline V gene data show CDR1 as SEHNR and CDR2 as FQNEAQ (reference sequence). The V end was cut by 3 bases, the J end by 4 bases, with 10 bases between. The CDR3 loop spans 15 amino acids. Here the CDR3 reads CASSLGGSGANVLTF. Written as DNA, the CDR3 is TGTGCCAGCAGCTTGGGGGGTTCCGGGGCCAACGTCCTGACTTTC. The entire variable domain, with the rest obtained from reference TRBV7-9 and TRBJ2-6, is as follows: DTGVSQNPRHKITKRGQNVTFRCDPISEHNRLYWYRQTLGQGPEFLTYFQNEAQLEKSRLLSDRFSAERPKGSFSTLEIQRTEQGDSAMYLCASSLGGSGANVLTFGAGSRLTVL.

The chain couples TRBV6-6 to TRBJ2-7; D is ambiguous. The CDR3 is made up of 12 amino acids. From germline, CDR1 is MNHNY and CDR2 SVGAGI (reference sequence). The ends were cut back, 5 bases at V and 4 bases at J, with 9 bases in the middle. This chain's CDR3 is CASSVGPYEQYF. The CDR3 DNA reads TGTGCCAGCAGTGTCGGCCCGTACGAGCAGTACTTC.

The J gene is TRBJ2-5, the V gene TRBV20-1; perhaps D is TRBD1 or TRBD2 (5 bases each). Deletions cut 2 bases from V and 3 bases from J, with 19 bases between. Germline CDR1 and CDR2: DFQATT and SNEGSKA (reference sequence). The CDR3 loop spans 16 amino acids. DNA for the CDR3: TGCAGTGCTAGACGCTATTTGGCTGGGGGAAAAGAGACCCAGTACTTC. Its translation: CSARRYLAGGKETQYF.

This sequence joins TRBV12-3 or TRBV12-4 and TRBJ1-5; unclear D gene. Trimming removed 6 bases at V and 7 bases at J, with 13 bases between. The CDR3 is 13 residues long. Written as DNA, the CDR3 is TGTGCCAGCAGCTCCCCCCCGGGGCAGCCCCAGCATTTT. Its translation: CASSSPPGQPQHF.

The chain combines TRBV15 with TRBJ2-7; D is unclear. Trimming left V 1 base short and J 3 bases short, with 13 bases between. The CDR3 runs to 15 residues. Germline lookup yields CDR1 LNHNV and CDR2 YYDKDF (reference sequence). This CDR3 is CATSRVRVERYEQYF. As DNA, the CDR3 is TGTGCCACCAGCAGAGTCCGGGTGGAGCGCTACGAGCAGTACTTC.

This chain connects TRBV21-1 to TRBJ2-7; no DNA check was done on the table's D call, TRBD1. TRBV21-1 is labeled a pseudogene. The CDR3 extends over 15 amino acids. The CDR3 DNA reads TGTGCCAGCAGCCCACACCGGGAGGAACTCTACGAGCAGTACTTC. Residues: CASSPHREELYEQYF.

The J gene is TRBJ2-5, the V gene TRBV27; unclear D gene. CDR1 is MNHEY and CDR2 is SMNVEV in the germline V gene (reference sequence). V was trimmed by 5 bases and J by 1 base, leaving 11 bases between them. This CDR3 is built from 14 residues. CDR3 sequence (DNA): TGTGCCAGCAGTAGCACTCGACCCCAAGAGACCCAGTACTTC. Translating it yields CASSSTRPQETQYF.

Here the CDR3 DNA reads TGTGCCAGCAGCCAAGATAAAACGTTGGGGGCCGTCTACGAGCAGTACGTC. Translating it yields CASSQDKTLGAVYEQYV. The V and J genes are TRBV3-1 and TRBJ2-7; possibly TRBD1 for D (6 bases). V lost 0 bases and J lost 3, with 18 bases in between. The CDR3 spans 17 residues. Germline V lookup: CDR1 LGHDT, CDR2 YNNKEL (reference sequence).

V gene TRBV4-2 combines with J gene TRBJ2-1; D gene ambiguous. The length of the CDR3 is 13 residues. V lost 0 bases to trimming and J lost 4 bases, with 4 bases between them. The germline gives CDR1 LGHNA, CDR2 YNFKEQ. The DNA for the CDR3 is TGTGCCAGCAGCCAAGATCCGTACAATGAGCAGTTCTTC. Residues: CASSQDPYNEQFF.

The chain uses TRBV7-2 and TRBJ2-5; TRBD2 matches 9 bases. The ends lost 5 bases at V and 3 bases at J; junction bases unmatched: 10. Germline V gene sequence: CDR1 SGHTA, CDR2 FQGNSA. The CDR3 spans 16 residues. The chain's CDR3 is CASSPPGAGGEETQYF. The CDR3 DNA follows: TGTGCCAGCAGCCCCCCGGGAGCGGGAGGAGAAGAGACCCAGTACTTC.

This clonotype showed up just a few times. The chain links TRBV11-1 to TRBJ2-5, with D perhaps matching TRBD2 (6 bases). This CDR3 region has 14 residues. The V gene's germline CDR1 is SGHAT and CDR2 FQDESV (reference sequence). V dropped 5 bases and J dropped 5 bases, with 15 bases sitting between them. CDR3 sequence reads: CASSQTGRWETQYF. In DNA form, the CDR3 reads TGTGCCAGCAGCCAGACGGGGAGGTGGGAGACCCAGTACTTC.